This TCR beta chain was obtained from a study of memory CD4+ T cells and cytomegalovirus serostatus. Study-wide background: Healthy Belgian adult donors included several CMV-positive and 24 CMV-negative people.

V was cut by 5 bases and J by 3 bases, with 11 bases left in between. There are 13 residues in the CDR3. Germline values: CDR1 SGHRS, CDR2 YFSETQ. Clones were sequenced by immunoSEQ multiplex PCR, and TCRdb holds only the in-frame ones, with some missing. The sample yields some 59,000 clones, 82% seen once. The sort gate was single viable CD3+CD4+CD8-CD45RO+ cells for memory CD4+ T cells. Serum IgG to CMV pp150, pp28, p38 and p52 defined serostatus. The rearrangement uses TRBV5-1 and TRBJ1-2, with D maybe TRBD1 (5 bases). Sequencing used memory CD4+ T cells from blood. This receptor was obtained from an adult in good health and CMV-seronegative. CDR3 in amino acids: CASSDQGDYGYTF. In DNA, the CDR3 is TGCGCCAGCAGTGATCAGGGTGACTATGGCTACACCTTC.